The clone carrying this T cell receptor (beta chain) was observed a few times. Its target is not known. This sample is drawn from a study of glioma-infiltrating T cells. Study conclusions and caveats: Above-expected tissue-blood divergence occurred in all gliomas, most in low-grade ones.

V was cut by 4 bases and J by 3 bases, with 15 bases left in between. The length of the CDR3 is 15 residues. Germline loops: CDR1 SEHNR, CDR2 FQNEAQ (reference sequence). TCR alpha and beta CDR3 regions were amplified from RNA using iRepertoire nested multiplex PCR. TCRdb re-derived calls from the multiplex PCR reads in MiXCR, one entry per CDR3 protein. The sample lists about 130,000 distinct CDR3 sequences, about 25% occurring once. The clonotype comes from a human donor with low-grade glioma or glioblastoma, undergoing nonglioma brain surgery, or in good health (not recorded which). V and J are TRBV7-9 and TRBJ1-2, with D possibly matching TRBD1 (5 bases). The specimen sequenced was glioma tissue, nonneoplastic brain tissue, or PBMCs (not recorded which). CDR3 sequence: CASSYRAGTDYGYTF. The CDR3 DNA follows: TGTGCCAGCAGCTACCGGGCAGGGACGGACTATGGCTACACCTTC.